This section outlines one T cell receptor beta chain sequence together with its context. Its specific antigen is unknown. Qualities for individual bases were not recorded, and no much larger clone is one base off. The CDR3 contains 12 residues, cysteine and phenylalanine counted. The sequence is cut down to CDR3 DNA, 36 bases in frame from base 1. The germline V gene gives CDR1 as LGHNT and CDR2 as FRNRAP. The trim is 1 base for V and 8 bases for J, with a gap of 8 bases between the germline ends. Preparation of the library involved the immunoSEQ multiplex PCR assay. The table comes from immuneACCESS by way of TCRdb, which keeps in-frame sequences with V and J called. Part of the clones is missing from these tables; in studies checked, under half for an unresolved V gene and the rest for unknown reasons. The sample profile shows 69,000 or so clones; approximately 94% of them were found once. Jointly, the top ten make up 2.8% of the sample.

This record comes from a study of control samples from healthy donors and cancer patients (dated by TCRdb to the early 2020s). The sample consisted of blood. The chain uses TRBV12-5 and TRBJ1-1; the D region possibly corresponds to TRBD1 (5 bases align). The sequence was obtained from a woman between 25 and 40 years old in good health. DNA sequence: TGTGCTAGTGGTTTGGGCCACAGGGAAGCTTTCTTT. This is translated as CASGLGHREAFF.